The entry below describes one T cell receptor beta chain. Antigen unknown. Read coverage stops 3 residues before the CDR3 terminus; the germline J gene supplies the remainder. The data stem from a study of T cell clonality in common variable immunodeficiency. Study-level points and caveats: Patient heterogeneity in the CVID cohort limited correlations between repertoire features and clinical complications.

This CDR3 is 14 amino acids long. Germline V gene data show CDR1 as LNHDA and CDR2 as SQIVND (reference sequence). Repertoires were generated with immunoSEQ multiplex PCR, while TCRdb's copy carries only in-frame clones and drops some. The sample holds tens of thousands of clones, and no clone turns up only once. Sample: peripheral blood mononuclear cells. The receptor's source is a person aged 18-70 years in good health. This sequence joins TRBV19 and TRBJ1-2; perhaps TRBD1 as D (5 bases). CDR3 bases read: TGTGCCAGTAGTATGGGGCGGGGCACAGATACC. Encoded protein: CASSMGRGTDT. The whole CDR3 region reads CASSMGRGTDTYTF.